This TCR beta chain originates from a study of T cell repertoires in cytomegalovirus infection. As for the study in general: Indications came from public TCR beta signatures; they pointed to CMV infection and to a matching HLA type.

This clonotype was seen ten or more times. The antigen is not known. Study-wide points: Individuals carrying CMV plus the relevant HLA were identified by cumulative frequency of public TCR beta families.

A single record per CDR3 protein comes from TCRdb applying MiXCR to the reads. The sample lists 100,000 to 150,000 distinct CDR3 sequences; roughly 8.2% were seen once. The CDR3 runs 14 residues. Germline V gene data show CDR1 as SGHTA and CDR2 as FQGNSA. Trimming cost V 5 bases and J 1 base, with 12 bases left between them. The sequenced material came from PBMCs. The clonotype was recovered from a human donor in good health (CMV status not recorded). Some clones in this sample may be carry-over from other donors' samples. This chain joins TRBV7-2 and TRBJ2-7; D unresolved. Here the CDR3 reads CASSRSLLSYEQYV. The CDR3 nucleotides read TGTGCCAGCAGCCGAAGCTTATTATCCTACGAGCAGTACGTC.